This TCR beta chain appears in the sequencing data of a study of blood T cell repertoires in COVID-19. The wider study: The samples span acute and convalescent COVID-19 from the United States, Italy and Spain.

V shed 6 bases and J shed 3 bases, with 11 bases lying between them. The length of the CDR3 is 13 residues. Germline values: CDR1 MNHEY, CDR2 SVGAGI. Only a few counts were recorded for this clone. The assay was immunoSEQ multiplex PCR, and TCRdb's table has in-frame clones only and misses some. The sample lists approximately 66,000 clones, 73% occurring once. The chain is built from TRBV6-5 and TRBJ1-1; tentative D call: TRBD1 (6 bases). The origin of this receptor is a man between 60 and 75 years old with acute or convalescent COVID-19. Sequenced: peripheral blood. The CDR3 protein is CASRRDRHTEAFF. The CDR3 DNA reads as TGTGCCAGCAGGCGAGACAGGCACACTGAAGCTTTCTTT.